Below, 19 T cell receptor beta chains from the same sample are listed, as sequenced in a study of blood T cell repertoires in COVID-19. Data came from immunoSEQ multiplex PCR; TCRdb stores just in-frame clones and leaves some out. The data hold approximately 280,000 clones, with 85% observed a single time. Sequences were obtained from peripheral blood. These receptors all come from a man aged 50-60 years with active or convalescent COVID-19.

This chain joins TRBV5-1 and TRBJ2-2, with D maybe TRBD2 (6 bases). The CDR3 is made up of 16 amino acids. Germline V CDR1 and CDR2: SGHRS, YFSETQ. Trimming pared 0 bases from V and 5 bases from J, leaving 14 bases between. The CDR3 region is CASSLDGGPRTGELFF. The CDR3 region has the DNA TGCGCCAGCAGCTTGGACGGAGGGCCGAGGACCGGGGAGCTGTTTTTT.

Only one count was recorded for this clone. The CDR3 is CATSNKDWDPGNTIYF. The DNA for the CDR3 is TGTGCCACCAGCAATAAGGACTGGGATCCTGGAAACACCATATATTTT. The chain links TRBV15 to TRBJ1-3; no reliable D call. CDR1 is LNHNV and CDR2 is YYDKDF in the germline V gene (reference sequence). The CDR3 spans 16 residues. V lost 4 bases, J lost 2 bases, and 15 bases lay in between.

The chain recombines TRBV11-2 with TRBJ2-1; possibly TRBD1 for D (5 bases). V shed 0 bases and J shed 0 bases, with 18 bases lying between them. Germline CDR1 and CDR2: SGHAT and FQNNGV. The CDR3 runs 19 residues. The CDR3: CASSLDQAAGLSSYNEQFF. CDR3 in DNA: TGTGCCAGCAGCTTAGATCAGGCGGCAGGGCTAAGCTCCTACAATGAGCAGTTCTTC.

The CDR3 reads CAWKTGTGGFWAFF. CDR3 DNA sequence: TGTGCCTGGAAAACCGGGACAGGGGGCTTTTGGGCTTTCTTT. This sequence joins TRBV30 and TRBJ1-1; 12 bases line up with TRBD1. CDR1 is GTSNPN, CDR2 SVGIG, per germline (reference sequence). This CDR3 is built from 14 residues. V dropped 4 bases and J dropped 11; count of bases not matched to a gene: 11. Drawing the rest from reference TRBV30 and TRBJ1-1, the complete variable domain is SQTIHQWPATLVQPVGSPLSLECTVEGTSNPNLYWYRQAAGRGLQLLFYSVGIGQISSEVPQNLSASRPQDRQFILSSKKLLLSDSGFYLCAWKTGTGGFWAFFGQGTRLTVV.

This sequence joins TRBV19 and TRBJ1-5, with 8 positions matching TRBD1. Germline CDR1 and CDR2: LNHDA and SQIVND (reference sequence). The CDR3 spans 14 residues. V gave up 6 bases and J gave up 6 bases; unmatched junction bases: 7. The CDR3 loop reads CASRKDRVGQPQHF. The CDR3 nucleotides read TGTGCCAGTAGAAAGGACAGGGTCGGTCAGCCCCAGCATTTT.

The CDR3 reads CASSQDGLDTETQYF. For the CDR3, the DNA is TGTGCCAGCAGCCAAGATGGACTAGACACAGAGACCCAGTACTTC. The rearrangement links TRBV4-2 to TRBJ2-5; 7 nucleotides agree with TRBD2. This CDR3 has 15 residues. The germline CDR1 and CDR2 sequences are LGHNA and YNFKEQ. V lost 0 bases to trimming and J lost 4 bases; unmatched junction nucleotides: 5.

This rearrangement joins TRBV30 to TRBJ1-5; D is ambiguous. The CDR3 loop spans 14 amino acids. Deletions cut 2 bases from V and 1 base from J, with 9 bases between. Germline V gene lookup returns CDR1 GTSNPN and CDR2 SVGIG (reference sequence). In nucleotides, the CDR3 is TGTGCCTGGAGTAATGGCGGGAGCAATCAGCCCCAGCATTTT. Translation gives CAWSNGGSNQPQHF.

The V gene is TRBV6-5, the J gene TRBJ2-7, with a weak D call TRBD1 (5 bases). The CDR3 length is 13 residues. V lost 7 bases, J lost 5 bases, and 15 bases lay in between. Germline V gene data show CDR1 as MNHEY and CDR2 as SVGAGI. The chain's CDR3 is CASTRQGYNEQYF. The CDR3, as DNA: TGTGCCAGCACGCGGCAGGGTTATAACGAGCAGTACTTC.

The V and J genes are TRBV30 and TRBJ1-5, with D perhaps matching TRBD1 (6 bases). V was shortened by 0 bases and J by 6 bases, with 12 bases between the two germline ends. The CDR3 is 14 residues long. Germline V gene lookup returns CDR1 GTSNPN and CDR2 SVGIG (reference sequence). DNA for the CDR3: TGTGCCTGGAGTGTTCACAGGGTCGGTCAGCCCCAGCATTTT. Translation gives CAWSVHRVGQPQHF.

This clone occurred a few times. The chain has TRBV9 and TRBJ2-1; 8 bases line up with TRBD2. Germline V gene sequence: CDR1 SGDLS, CDR2 YYNGEE. V shed 0 bases and J 7 bases; nucleotides not matched to a gene: 6. This CDR3 has 15 amino acids. CDR3 sequence (DNA): TGTGCCAGCAGCGTAGCGGGAGGGCCGAGGAATGAGCAGTTCTTC. Translated, it gives CASSVAGGPRNEQFF.

V and J are TRBV6-5 and TRBJ1-2, with a weak D call TRBD1 (6 bases). Germline CDR1 is MNHEY and CDR2 is SVGAGI. The CDR3 has 14 amino acids. The germline V and J ends were trimmed by 5 bases and 8 bases, with 18 bases remaining between them. CDR3 protein: CASSPRDTASGYTF. The CDR3 DNA follows: TGTGCCAGCAGTCCCCGGGACACGGCCTCGGGCTACACCTTC.

The chain is built from TRBV7-2 and TRBJ2-1; D may be TRBD2 (6 bases). The CDR3 is 15 residues long. Germline assignment: CDR1 SGHTA and CDR2 FQGNSA. V lost 5 bases to trimming and J lost 5 bases, with 16 bases between them. The CDR3 loop reads CASSPTAGTHNEQFF. CDR3 nucleotide sequence: TGTGCCAGCAGCCCGACGGCGGGAACTCACAATGAGCAGTTCTTC.

CDR3 amino acids: CASSQRADGGPQHF. The DNA of the CDR3 is TGTGCCAGCAGCCAGAGGGCGGATGGTGGCCCCCAGCATTTT. The J gene is TRBJ1-5, the V gene TRBV9, with D unresolved. The CDR3 loop spans 14 amino acids. From germline, CDR1 is SGDLS and CDR2 YYNGEE. With 4 bases removed from V and 10 bases from J, the gap between germline ends came to 18 bases.

This chain links TRBV6-1 with TRBJ2-7; D is uncertain. The CDR3 totals 12 residues. Per germline, CDR1 MNHNS and CDR2 SASEGT. With 0 bases removed from V and 7 bases from J, the gap between germline ends came to 7 bases. CDR3 in DNA: TGTGCCAGCAGTGAAGCGCTGAGGGAGCAGTACTTC. It yields the protein CASSEALREQYF.

J is TRBJ1-1 and V is TRBV5-4; perhaps TRBD1 as D (6 bases). CDR1 and CDR2 (germline): SGHNT, YYREEE (reference sequence). V was trimmed by 0 bases and J by 6 bases, leaving 12 bases between them. The CDR3 contains 14 residues. This CDR3 reads CASSLDRVRAEAFF. The CDR3 DNA sequence: TGTGCCAGCAGCTTGGACAGGGTGAGGGCTGAAGCTTTCTTT.

The genes are TRBV7-8 and TRBJ2-1; 11 bases agree with TRBD2. V shed 2 bases, J shed 6 bases, and the junction held 6 bases outside the gene matches. CDR3 length: 16 amino acids. The germline V gene has CDR1 SGHVS and CDR2 FQNEAQ. The CDR3 nucleotides are TGTGCCAGCAGCTTACAACTAGCGGGAGTCTCCAATGAGCAGTTCTTC. Translated, it gives CASSLQLAGVSNEQFF.

This chain links TRBV18 with TRBJ2-4; D is undetermined. V shed 3 bases and J shed 4 bases, with 7 bases lying between them. This CDR3 has 13 amino acids. The germline V gene has CDR1 KGHSH and CDR2 LQKENI. CDR3 sequence (DNA): TGTGCCAGCTCACCCCCGGTAAAAAACATTCAGTACTTC. This encodes CASSPPVKNIQYF.

The chain uses TRBV6-5 and TRBJ1-4, with D perhaps matching TRBD1 (5 bases). The ends were cut back, 7 bases at V and 3 bases at J, with 9 bases in the middle. Per germline, CDR1 MNHEY and CDR2 SVGAGI. The CDR3 loop spans 13 amino acids. The CDR3: CASKNRSNEKLFF. The CDR3 DNA is TGTGCCAGCAAAAACAGGTCTAATGAAAAACTGTTTTTT.

The V call is TRBV28, the J call TRBJ1-2; D may be TRBD1 (5 bases). V was pared by 3 bases and J by 4 bases, with 12 bases between. Germline V lookup: CDR1 MDHEN, CDR2 SYDVKM. The CDR3 is 14 amino acids. The CDR3 DNA sequence: TGTGCCAGCAGTTTCGGTGGGGGGAGCTATGGCTACACCTTC. Translating gives CASSFGGGSYGYTF.